The clone carrying this TCR beta chain came up a few times. The record originates from a study of blood T cell repertoires in COVID-19. Study-wide context: The study drew acute and convalescent COVID-19 samples from the United States, Italy and Spain. PBMCs, B-cell-depleted T cells, or T cells provided the cDNA or gDNA that made up the material.

The germline gives CDR1 MNHEY, CDR2 SVGAGI. V lost 7 bases to trimming and J lost 6 bases; unmatched junction nucleotides: 5. The CDR3 spans 12 residues. During active infection, Seattle patients enrolled and were then monitored through disease. In the original analysis: Nucleated cell number was recorded as an estimate derived from reference gene primer amplification. Clones were sequenced by immunoSEQ multiplex PCR, and TCRdb holds only the in-frame ones, with some missing. That table is the source of V, J and clone size, and D and trimming were worked out from the DNA. The sample lists tens of thousands of clones, more than 80% occurring once.

The TCR originated in a man over 45 with COVID-19, enrolled during active disease. Input material: peripheral blood. J is TRBJ1-1 and V is TRBV6-5; TRBD1 matches at 7 bases. The DNA for the CDR3 is TGTGCCAGCAACCAGGGGGGTTCTGAAGCTTTCTTT. Amino acids: CASNQGGSEAFF.